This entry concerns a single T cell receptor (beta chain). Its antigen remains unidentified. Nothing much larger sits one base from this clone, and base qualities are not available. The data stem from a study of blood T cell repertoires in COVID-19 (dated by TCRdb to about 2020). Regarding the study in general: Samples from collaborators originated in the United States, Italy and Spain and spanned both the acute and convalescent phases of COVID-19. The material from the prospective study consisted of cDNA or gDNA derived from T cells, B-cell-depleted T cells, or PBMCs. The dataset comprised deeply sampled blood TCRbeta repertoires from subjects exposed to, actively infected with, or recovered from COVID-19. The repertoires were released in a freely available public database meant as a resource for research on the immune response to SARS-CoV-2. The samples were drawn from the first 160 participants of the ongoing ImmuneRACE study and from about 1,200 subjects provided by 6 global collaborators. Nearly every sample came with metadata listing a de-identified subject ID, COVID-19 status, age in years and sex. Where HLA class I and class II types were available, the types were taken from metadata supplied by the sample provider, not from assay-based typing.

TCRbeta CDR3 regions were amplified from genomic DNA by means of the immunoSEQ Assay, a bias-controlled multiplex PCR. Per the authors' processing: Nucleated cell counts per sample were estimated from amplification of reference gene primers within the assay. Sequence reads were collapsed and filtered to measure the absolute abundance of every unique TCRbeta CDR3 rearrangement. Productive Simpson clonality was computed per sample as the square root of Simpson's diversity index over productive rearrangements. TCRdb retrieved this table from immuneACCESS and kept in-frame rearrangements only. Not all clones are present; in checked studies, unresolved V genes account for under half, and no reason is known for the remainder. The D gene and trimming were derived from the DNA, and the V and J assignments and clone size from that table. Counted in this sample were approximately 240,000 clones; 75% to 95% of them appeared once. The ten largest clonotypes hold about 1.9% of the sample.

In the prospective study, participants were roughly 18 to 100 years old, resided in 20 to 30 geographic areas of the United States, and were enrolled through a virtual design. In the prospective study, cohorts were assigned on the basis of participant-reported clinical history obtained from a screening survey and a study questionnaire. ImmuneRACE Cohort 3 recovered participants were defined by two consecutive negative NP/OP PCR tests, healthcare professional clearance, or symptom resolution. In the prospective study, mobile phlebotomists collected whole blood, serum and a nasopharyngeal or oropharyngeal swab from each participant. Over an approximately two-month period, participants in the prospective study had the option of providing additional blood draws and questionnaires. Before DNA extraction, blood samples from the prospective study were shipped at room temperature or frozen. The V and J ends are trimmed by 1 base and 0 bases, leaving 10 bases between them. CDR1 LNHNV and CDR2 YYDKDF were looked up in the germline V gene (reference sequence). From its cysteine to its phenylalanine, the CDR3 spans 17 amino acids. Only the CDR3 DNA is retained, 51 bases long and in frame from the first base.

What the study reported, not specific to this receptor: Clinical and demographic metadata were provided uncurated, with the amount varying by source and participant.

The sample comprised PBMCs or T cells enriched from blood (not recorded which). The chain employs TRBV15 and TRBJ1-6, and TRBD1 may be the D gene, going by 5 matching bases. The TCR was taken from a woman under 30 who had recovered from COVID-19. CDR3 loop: CATSRGGRSSYNSPLHF. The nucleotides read TGTGCCACCAGCAGAGGGGGGAGGAGCTCCTATAATTCACCCCTCCACTTT. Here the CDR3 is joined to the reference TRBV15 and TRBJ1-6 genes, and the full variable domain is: DAMVIQNPRYQVTQFGKPVTLSCSQTLNHNVMYWYQQKSSQAPKLLFHYYDKDFNNEADTPDNFQSRRPNTSFCFLDIRSPGLGDTAMYLCATSRGGRSSYNSPLHFGNGTRLTVT.